These T cell receptor beta chains were read from a single sample in a study of blood T cell repertoires in COVID-19. Assay used: immunoSEQ multiplex PCR; TCRdb lists only in-frame clones, some missing. Of roughly 98,000 clones in the sample, around 94% were seen once. The sample consisted of peripheral blood. The receptor set was obtained from a woman aged 55-69 years with active COVID-19. The CDR3 runs from the conserved cysteine through the conserved F or W. D genes are given only for firm matches. Rows may omit the clone size; those that give it use once, few, many or a size class.

J gene,D gene,V gene,clone size,CDR3 protein,CDR3 DNA
TRBJ2-3,TRBD2,TRBV7-8,NA,CASSSGTSQRDTQYF,TGTGCCAGCAGCTCCGGGACTAGCCAGAGAGATACGCAGTATTTT
TRBJ2-1,NA,TRBV12-2,NA,CASRFPLAGGPGEQFF,TGTGCAAGTCGCTTCCCGCTAGCGGGGGGGCCAGGGGAGCAGTTCTTC
TRBJ2-2,TRBD2,TRBV5-1,NA,CASRGGLWDTGTSGKNTGELFF,TGCGCCAGCAGAGGCGGGCTATGGGACACGGGGACTAGCGGAAAGAACACCGGGGAGCTGTTTTTT
TRBJ2-6,NA,TRBV30,NA,CAWTGTWTLGANVLTF,TGTGCCTGGACCGGGACATGGACTCTTGGGGCCAACGTCCTGACTTTC
TRBJ2-7,TRBD2,TRBV6-4,once,CASGILAGELEQYF,TGTGCCAGCGGTATACTAGCGGGAGAACTCGAGCAGTACTTC
TRBJ2-2,TRBD1,TRBV7-2,NA,CASSWTGTANTGELFF,TGTGCCAGCAGCTGGACCGGGACAGCGAACACCGGGGAGCTGTTTTTT
TRBJ1-2,NA,TRBV29-1,NA,CSMRGGEGYTF,TGCAGCATGAGGGGGGGCGAAGGCTACACCTTC
TRBJ1-4,NA,TRBV7-2,NA,CASSQWTEVNEKLFF,TGTGCCAGCAGCCAGTGGACGGAGGTTAATGAAAAACTGTTTTTT
TRBJ2-7,NA,TRBV7-2,few,CASSSGSRYHEQYF,TGTGCCAGCAGCTCAGGGTCACGCTACCACGAGCAGTACTTC
TRBJ1-6,NA,TRBV30,NA,CAWSVGQGTSPLHF,TGTGCCTGGAGTGTTGGGCAGGGGACTTCACCCCTCCACTTT
TRBJ2-2,TRBD1,TRBV5-5,NA,CASSQGQGTGELFF,TGTGCCAGCAGCCAGGGACAGGGCACCGGGGAGCTGTTTTTT
TRBJ1-1,NA,TRBV28,NA,CASSSQGLFTEAFF,TGTGCCAGCAGTTCCCAGGGACTGTTCACTGAAGCTTTCTTT
TRBJ2-1,TRBD1,TRBV5-1,NA,CASSIGQGSYNEQFF,TGCGCCAGCAGCATAGGACAGGGTTCCTACAATGAGCAGTTCTTC
TRBJ1-1,NA,TRBV6-5,NA,CASSRPRRNTEAFF,TGTGCCAGCAGCCGCCCCAGGCGGAACACTGAAGCTTTCTTT
TRBJ1-2,NA,TRBV18,NA,CASSPGRQGYYGYTF,TGTGCCAGCTCCCCGGGCAGGCAGGGCTACTATGGCTACACCTTC
TRBJ2-7,TRBD1,TRBV7-2,NA,CASSQGQGGGEQYF,TGTGCCAGCAGCCAGGGACAGGGGGGAGGCGAGCAGTACTTC
TRBJ1-1,NA,TRBV21-1,NA,CASSKGCSGLRNTEAFF,TGTGCCAGCAGCAAAGGGTGCTCGGGACTGAGGAACACTGAAGCTTTCTTT
TRBJ2-6,NA,TRBV10-2,NA,CASSGGRFSGANVLTF,TGCGCCAGCAGTGGGGGGAGGTTCTCTGGGGCCAACGTCCTGACTTTC
TRBJ1-2,TRBD1,TRBV2,NA,CASRPVQGNGYTF,TGTGCCAGCAGGCCAGTACAGGGGAATGGCTACACCTTC
TRBJ2-5,NA,TRBV9,NA,CASSNDLYQETQYF,TGTGCCAGCAGCAATGATCTATACCAAGAGACCCAGTACTTC
TRBJ2-5,NA,TRBV7-9,NA,CASSSGGVETQYF,TGTGCCAGCAGCTCGGGGGGCGTAGAGACCCAGTACTTC
TRBJ1-3,NA,TRBV25-1,NA,CASRSGAGNTIYF,TGTGCCAGCCGTTCAGGCGCTGGAAACACCATATATTTT
TRBJ2-7,TRBD2,TRBV28,NA,CASSPGSGGWKYYEQYF,TGTGCCAGCAGCCCCGGCAGCGGGGGGTGGAAATACTACGAGCAGTACTTC
TRBJ2-7,TRBD2,TRBV7-2,NA,CASSFTSDSYEQYF,TGTGCCAGCAGTTTTACTAGCGATTCCTACGAGCAGTACTTC
TRBJ1-2,NA,TRBV28,NA,CASTDSTVAGGYTF,TGTGCCAGCACCGACTCGACAGTCGCGGGGGGCTACACCTTC
TRBJ1-6,NA,TRBV2,once,CASTGSPNSPLHF,TGTGCCAGCACAGGGTCGCCGAATTCACCCCTCCACTTT
TRBJ2-2,NA,TRBV3-1/TRBV3-2,NA,CASSPAGGTGELFF,TGTGCCAGCAGCCCAGCAGGCGGGACCGGGGAGCTGTTTTTT
TRBJ2-7,NA,TRBV18,NA,CASSGLLAASYEQYF,TGTGCCAGCTCAGGATTACTAGCCGCCTCCTACGAGCAGTACTTC
TRBJ2-5,TRBD2,TRBV10-2,few,CASSAAGRGAQETQYF,TGCGCCAGCAGCGCCGCTGGGCGGGGGGCCCAAGAGACCCAGTACTTC
TRBJ1-4,NA,TRBV7-9,NA,CASTTQGGGEKLFF,TGTGCCAGCACCACACAGGGAGGGGGAGAAAAACTGTTTTTT
TRBJ2-3,TRBD2,TRBV11-2,once,CASSSTSGGTHGGDTQYF,TGTGCCAGCAGCTCGACTAGCGGGGGGACGCACGGTGGAGATACGCAGTATTTT
TRBJ2-1,NA,TRBV11-3,NA,CASSSMGAYNEQFF,TGTGCCAGCAGCTCCATGGGGGCTTACAATGAGCAGTTCTTC
TRBJ1-3,TRBD1,TRBV4-1,NA,CASSQTLQGVTLFGNTIYF,TGCGCCAGCAGCCAAACTCTACAGGGGGTAACCTTGTTTGGAAACACCATATATTTT
TRBJ1-1,TRBD1,TRBV28,NA,CASSLRGTLNTEAFF,TGTGCCAGCAGCCTCAGGGGGACCTTGAACACTGAAGCTTTCTTT
TRBJ1-1,NA,TRBV28,NA,CASRSAAPQNTEAFF,TGTGCCAGCCGATCGGCGGCGCCTCAGAACACTGAAGCTTTCTTT
TRBJ1-1,NA,TRBV29-1,few,CSATGVGLTAFF,TGCAGCGCTACCGGCGTGGGGCTTACGGCTTTCTTT
TRBJ1-1,NA,TRBV19,NA,CASSPRGRGNTEAFF,TGTGCCAGTAGTCCGAGGGGGAGGGGAAACACTGAAGCTTTCTTT
TRBJ2-3,TRBD1,TRBV5-1,NA,CATRTGNTDTQYF,TGCGCCACCCGGACAGGGAACACAGATACGCAGTATTTT